These T cell receptor beta chains were read from a single sample in a study of graft-versus-host responses after intestinal transplantation. Data came from immunoSEQ multiplex PCR; TCRdb stores just in-frame clones and leaves some out. The table includes around 13,000 clones, 90% to 95% detected once. Sample: PBMCs, taken about 34 months after intestinal transplantation. These receptors were collected from a human patient who received an intestinal transplant, so some T cells may come from the graft donor. Both conserved end residues are part of each CDR3. A D gene is named only where the DNA matches it firmly. A clone size is listed for some rows: how often the clone was seen (once, few, many), or a class if it is expanded.

CDR3aa	CDR3nt	d_gene	abundance	v_gene	j_gene
CASSEGTGESDTQYF	TGCGCCAGCAGTGAGGGGACAGGGGAGTCAGATACGCAGTATTTT	TRBD1	-	TRBV10-1	TRBJ2-3
CAIRDPGEETQYF	TGTGCCATCAGGGACCCGGGGGAAGAGACCCAGTACTTC	-	-	TRBV10-3	TRBJ2-5
CASSYGDRNSPLHF	TGTGCCAGCAGTTACGGGGACAGGAATTCACCCCTCCACTTT	TRBD1	-	TRBV6-6	TRBJ1-6
CASSISSGGSTGELFF	TGTGCCAGTAGTATTTCTAGCGGGGGGTCCACCGGGGAGCTGTTTTTT	TRBD2	-	TRBV19	TRBJ2-2
CATSRGDSVRKLFF	TGTGCCACCAGCAGAGGGGACAGTGTTAGAAAACTGTTTTTT	TRBD1	-	TRBV15	TRBJ1-4
CASSLATNEQFF	TGCGCCAGCAGCTTGGCCACCAATGAGCAGTTCTTC	-	-	TRBV5-1	TRBJ2-1
CASRSGTGILNEQFF	TGTGCCAGCAGGTCCGGGACAGGGATTCTCAATGAGCAGTTCTTC	TRBD1	once	TRBV6-1	TRBJ2-1
CASSNSGQGSYEQYF	TGTGCCAGCAGCAACTCGGGACAGGGTTCCTACGAGCAGTACTTC	-	-	TRBV21-1	TRBJ2-7
CASSRGVVSPIIEFF	TGTGCCAGCAGCAGAGGGGTGGTTTCCCCTATTATCGAGTTCTTC	-	-	TRBV28	TRBJ2-1
CASSVGAPVGNTIYF	TGTGCCAGCAGCGTAGGCGCCCCGGTTGGAAACACCATATATTTT	-	-	TRBV9	TRBJ1-3
CASSTSGGEQFF	TGTGCCAGCAGCACCTCGGGCGGGGAGCAGTTCTTC	-	-	TRBV9	TRBJ2-1
CASSLGSGEGEKLFF	TGTGCCAGCAGCTTGGGGTCTGGGGAGGGTGAAAAACTGTTTTTT	-	-	TRBV7-8	TRBJ1-4
CASSRNRGLGYAF	TGTGCCAGCAGCAGAAACAGGGGGCTCGGCTACGCCTTC	TRBD1	-	TRBV7-3	TRBJ1-2
CASNSAGAIYNEQFF	TGTGCCAGCAATTCCGCCGGGGCAATCTACAATGAGCAGTTCTTC	-	-	TRBV27	TRBJ2-1
CASSPRGRLAGTTDTQYF	TGTGCCAGCAGCCCCAGGGGGCGACTAGCGGGGACCACAGATACGCAGTATTTT	TRBD2	-	TRBV7-3	TRBJ2-3
CASSPDQGDYGYTF	TGTGCCAGCTCACCAGACCAGGGGGACTATGGCTACACCTTC	TRBD1	-	TRBV18	TRBJ1-2
CASKDSSYEQYF	TGTGCCAGCAAGGACAGCTCCTACGAGCAGTACTTC	-	once	TRBV7-3	TRBJ2-7
CASRSSGGAAGELFF	TGCGCCAGCCGGAGCAGCGGGGGGGCCGCCGGGGAGCTGTTTTTT	TRBD2	-	TRBV10-2	TRBJ2-2
CASTRTSGGGDTQYF	TGTGCCAGCACGAGGACTAGCGGGGGTGGAGATACGCAGTATTTT	TRBD2	-	TRBV6-1	TRBJ2-3
CASSYSAGQTYEQYF	TGTGCCAGCAGTTATAGTGCGGGACAGACATACGAGCAGTACTTC	-	-	TRBV6-6	TRBJ2-7
CASSLTSGTDTQYF	TGTGCCAGCAGCTTAACCAGCGGCACAGATACGCAGTATTTT	-	-	TRBV7-3	TRBJ2-3
CARTGYNSPLHF	TGTGCCAGGACAGGCTATAATTCACCCCTCCACTTT	-	-	TRBV2	TRBJ1-6
CASSLSEGGGEKLFF	TGCGCCAGCAGCCTATCGGAGGGGGGTGGTGAAAAACTGTTTTTT	-	-	TRBV4-1	TRBJ1-4
CASSGTSGFTDTQYF	TGTGCCAGCAGTGGGACTAGCGGGTTCACAGATACGCAGTATTTT	TRBD2	once	TRBV2	TRBJ2-3
CASGMTDYTNTGELFF	TGCGCCAGCGGCATGACAGATTATACGAACACCGGGGAGCTGTTTTTT	-	once	TRBV10-2	TRBJ2-2
CASTLVGGGQSEAFF	TGCGCCAGCACCCTAGTGGGGGGCGGACAGTCGGAAGCTTTCTTT	-	-	TRBV5-1	TRBJ1-1
CASSLGLYSNQPQHF	TGTGCCAGCAGCTTGGGGCTTTATAGCAATCAGCCCCAGCATTTT	-	-	TRBV5-6	TRBJ1-5
CASSLDANYGYTF	TGTGCCAGCAGCTTAGATGCGAACTATGGCTACACCTTC	-	-	TRBV7-9	TRBJ1-2
CASSLVGGDYGYTF	TGCGCCAGCAGCTTGGTAGGGGGGGACTATGGCTACACCTTC	-	-	TRBV5-1	TRBJ1-2
CASSPLTGMDEQYF	TGTGCCAGCTCACCACTCACAGGGATGGACGAGCAGTACTTC	-	-	TRBV18	TRBJ2-7
CASSQASLAGGDNEQFF	TGCGCCAGCAGCCAAGCCTCCCTAGCGGGGGGGGACAATGAGCAGTTCTTC	TRBD2	-	TRBV4-1	TRBJ2-1
CASSQDRGAGNTIYF	TGCGCCAGCAGCCAAGATCGAGGGGCTGGGAACACCATATATTTT	-	-	TRBV4-1	TRBJ1-3